This T cell receptor (beta chain) was identified in a study of blood T cell repertoires in COVID-19. Germline-derived CDR1 and CDR2 are LNHDA and SQIVND (reference sequence). Trimming took 3 bases from V and 4 from J; bases not matched to a gene: 3. This CDR3 region has 14 residues. This table comes from immunoSEQ multiplex PCR, and its TCRdb copy is limited to in-frame clones, with some not included. The table lists 65,000 to 95,000 clones, about four fifths of them singletons, with 9.5% to 15% in the top ten. This chain links TRBV19 with TRBJ2-5, with 9 bases that match TRBD1. Sequencing was carried out using peripheral blood. This clonotype originated in a woman between 40 and 55 years old with active or convalescent COVID-19. CDR3 in amino acids: CASSIGTGPETQYF. The CDR3 coding sequence is TGTGCCAGTAGTATCGGGACAGGGCCAGAGACCCAGTACTTC.